These T cell receptor delta chains were read from a single sample in a study of gamma-delta T cells after stem cell transplantation. TCRdb called clones from the RT-PCR reads again using CATT. The sample consists of about 11,000 delta-chain clones, 38% of them appearing once. Source material: gamma-delta T cells. These receptors came from a human donor. It is not recorded whose cells these are; they may come from a transplant donor. Both conserved end residues are part of each CDR3. The D gene is left open where the match is weak. Part of the rows lack a size; the others show once, few, many or a class for expanded clones.

D: .
J: TRDJ1
length: 17
size: few
V: TRDV3
DNA: TGTGCCTCCCCCGGTCCCCCGTCCCGGAGGTACACCGATAAACTCATCTTT
CDR3: CASPGPPSRRYTDKLIF

D: TRDD3
J: TRDJ2
length: 17
size: medium-sized
V: TRDV2
DNA: TGTGCCTGTGACTGGGGGATACGCCGGGCTTTGACAGCACAACTCTTCTTT
CDR3: CACDWGIRRALTAQLFF

D: .
J: TRDJ1
length: 20
size: few
V: TRDV3
DNA: TGTGCCCCAAACTTCCCGACGCGGCTGGACGAAATTCAGTACACCGATAAACTCATCTTT
CDR3: CAPNFPTRLDEIQYTDKLIF

D: .
J: TRDJ1
length: 21
size: .
V: TRDV1
DNA: TGTGCTCTTGGGGATTTTATAAGCCCTCCCTACGTTCGGCTCCACACCGATAAACTCATCTTT
CDR3: CALGDFISPPYVRLHTDKLIF

D: TRDD3
J: TRDJ2
length: 20
size: .
V: TRDV3
DNA: TGTGCCTCCGGGCGGGCCGGTCTACGGGGGATCCCTGCTTTGACAGCACAACTCTTCTTT
CDR3: CASGRAGLRGIPALTAQLFF

D: .
J: TRDJ2
length: 15
size: few
V: TRDV1
DNA: TGTGCTCTTGGGCCCTGTTTTCTCCCTGAGGGACAACTCTTCTTT
CDR3: CALGPCFLPEGQLFF

D: .
J: TRDJ3
length: 19
size: .
V: TRDV2
DNA: TGTGCCTGTGAAGAGTTGGTGGGACTAAGCTCCTGGGACACCCGACAGATGTTTTTC
CDR3: CACEELVGLSSWDTRQMFF

D: TRDD3
J: TRDJ3
length: 25
size: few
V: TRDV2
DNA: TGTGCCTGTGACACCGTACGGGCTCGAGGGACTGGGGGATACAACGGCTCCTGGGACACCCGACAGATGTTTTTC
CDR3: CACDTVRARGTGGYNGSWDTRQMFF

D: .
J: TRDJ1
length: 20
size: .
V: TRDV1
DNA: TGTGCTCTTGGGGAAAGGGTGACCTTCCCCGCGAGGAGTTACACCGATAAACTCATCTTT
CDR3: CALGERVTFPARSYTDKLIF

D: .
J: TRDJ1
length: 14
size: .
V: TRDV3
DNA: TGTGCCTATGGGGGGGGGGACCCCACCGATAAACTCATCTTT
CDR3: CAYGGGDPTDKLIF

D: TRDD3
J: TRDJ3
length: 18
size: medium-sized
V: TRDV2
DNA: TGTGCCTGTGAGGCGCTGGGGGGATACTCCTGGGACACCCGACAGATGTTTTTC
CDR3: CACEALGGYSWDTRQMFF

D: .
J: TRDJ1
length: 14
size: .
V: TRDV3
DNA: TGTGCCTCCCTACGCGGGGGCCCCAGCAATAAACTCATCTTT
CDR3: CASLRGGPSNKLIF

D: TRDD3
J: TRDJ1
length: 18
size: .
V: TRDV1
DNA: TGTGCTCTTGGGGAATCTAAAGGGATACACCCGTACACCGATAAACCCATCTTT
CDR3: CALGESKGIHPYTDKPIF

D: .
J: TRDJ1
length: 24
size: few
V: TRDV1
DNA: TGTGCTCTTGGGGAAGCCCCTGCCCTTGGGCGTAGGGGGTTCCCCTGTTTCCACACCGATAAACTCATCTTT
CDR3: CALGEAPALGRRGFPCFHTDKLIF

D: TRDD3
J: TRDJ1
length: 20
size: .
V: TRDV2
DNA: TGTGCCTGTGACACTGGCATTATCCTTACTGGGGGATTGTTCACCGATAAACTCATCTTT
CDR3: CACDTGIILTGGLFTDKLIF

D: TRDD2
J: TRDJ1
length: 23
size: .
V: TRDV3
DNA: TGTGCCTTTAAATCCTTCCTACGATTTGGCTGGGGAAAATTTAGAGAAACAGGGGATCAACTCATCTTT
CDR3: CAFKSFLRFGWGKFRETGDQLIF

D: TRDD3
J: TRDJ3
length: 19
size: .
V: TRDV2
DNA: TGTGCCTGTGACAGGGGGATGTCGTACAGCTCCTGGGACACCCGACAGATGTTTTTC
CDR3: CACDRGMSYSSWDTRQMFF

D: TRDD3
J: TRDJ1
length: 22
size: .
V: TRAV29/DV5
DNA: TGTGCCGCAAGCTACCTTCCTACTGGGGGATACTTATTTTACTCGTACACCGATAAACTCATCTTT
CDR3: CAASYLPTGGYLFYSYTDKLIF

D: TRDD3
J: TRDJ1
length: 21
size: .
V: TRDV1
DNA: TGTGCTCTTGGGGACCGCTGCTTCCTACAGCGACTGGGGGATAAGACCGATAAACTCATCTTT
CDR3: CALGDRCFLQRLGDKTDKLIF

D: TRDD3
J: TRDJ1
length: 16
size: once
V: TRDV1
DNA: TGTGCTAGCGAGTGCCCGACGGGGGGATACAACGATAAACTCATCTTT
CDR3: CASECPTGGYNDKLIF

D: TRDD3
J: TRDJ1
length: 19
size: medium-sized
V: TRDV3
DNA: TGTGCCTCCGGGCCTTCCGAATCTGGGGGATCCATGGACACCGATAAACTCATCTTT
CDR3: CASGPSESGGSMDTDKLIF

D: TRDD3
J: TRDJ3
length: 18
size: .
V: TRDV2
DNA: TGTGCCTGTGATGGGATGGGGGATTACTCCTGGGACACCCGACAGATGTTTTTC
CDR3: CACDGMGDYSWDTRQMFF

D: TRDD3
J: TRDJ3
length: 17
size: few
V: TRDV2
DNA: TGTGCCTGTGAAAAGGTGGGGGACCCTTGGGACACCCGACAGATGTTTTTC
CDR3: CACEKVGDPWDTRQMFF